This T cell receptor beta chain stems from a study of a mutant IDH1 vaccine in newly diagnosed glioma. Study in general: Eight vaccinations reached patients in weeks 1, 3, 5, 7, 11, 15, 19 and 23. Of the patients given treatment, 62.5% were male and about 38% were female, and a mean age of around 38 years was recorded.

Clones were read by immunoSEQ multiplex PCR, and TCRdb kept only the in-frame ones, dropping some. The profile shows 50,000 or so clones, 75% to 95% of them singletons. This clone came up once. Its antigen is unidentified. Time point denoted: week 11, during vaccination. Alongside topical imiquimod, each dose of vaccine comprised 300 ug of mutant IDH1 20-mer peptide. The V gene's germline CDR1 is SGHDT and CDR2 YYEEEE. This CDR3 has 16 amino acids. V trimming: 0 bases; J trimming: 6 bases; junction bases outside the gene matches: 2. The sequencing here drew on PBMCs, taken from a glioma patient whose treatment included an IDH1 peptide vaccine. The receptor was derived from a man aged 45-60 years with glioma. The chain combines TRBV5-6 with TRBJ2-2; TRBD2 matches 13 bases. For the CDR3, the DNA is TGTGCCAGCAGCTTGGGACTAGCGGGAGGTTCCGGGGAGCTGTTTTTT. The encoded protein is CASSLGLAGGSGELFF.